A selection of T cell receptor beta chains follows, all from one sample in a study of T cell responses to AZD1222 COVID-19 vaccine. This table comes from immunoSEQ multiplex PCR, and its TCRdb copy is limited to in-frame clones, with some not included. The top ten clones hold about 14% of a sample with some 150,000 clones, approximately 88% of them seen once. The sequenced sample was peripheral blood, obtained on day 0 of AZD1222 vaccination. These receptors all come from an adult in good health. Each CDR3 is given with its conserved first and last residue. The order of the fields is V gene, CDR3 protein.

v_call: TRBV7-9; cdr3_aa: CASSVQGGGNTIYF
v_call: TRBV19; cdr3_aa: CASAKNTGTAGELFF
v_call: TRBV5-1; cdr3_aa: CASTPTSGINEQFF
v_call: TRBV7-8; cdr3_aa: CASSLSRLKSVSGANVLTF
v_call: TRBV5-1; cdr3_aa: CASSLTANYGYTF
v_call: TRBV6-2/TRBV6-3; cdr3_aa: CASSSARFKNTEAFF
v_call: TRBV5-5; cdr3_aa: CASIPEGLGSYNSPLHF
v_call: TRBV19; cdr3_aa: CASRRAGLQNTEAFF
v_call: TRBV11-2; cdr3_aa: CASSPVRDDNQPQHF
v_call: TRBV15; cdr3_aa: CATSRSTQGVDGNTIYF
v_call: TRBV5-1; cdr3_aa: CASSLGLGASPHEAFF
v_call: TRBV15; cdr3_aa: CATSPETATFYGYTF
v_call: TRBV2; cdr3_aa: CASSRDRGDSNQPQHF
v_call: TRBV5-1; cdr3_aa: CASSLEGGNSPLHF
v_call: TRBV6-5; cdr3_aa: CASSPPEGPTDTQYF
v_call: TRBV28; cdr3_aa: CASSSPGALDEQYF
v_call: TRBV29-1; cdr3_aa: CSVLQGGTDTQYF
v_call: TRBV25-1; cdr3_aa: CASSGGLAGGAETQYF
v_call: TRBV13; cdr3_aa: CASSKDYSHGEQYF
v_call: TRBV10-2; cdr3_aa: CASPQVTLFSYNSPLHF
v_call: TRBV5-1; cdr3_aa: CASSLAEERTF
v_call: TRBV3-1/TRBV3-2; cdr3_aa: CASSQENSEAFF
v_call: TRBV5-1; cdr3_aa: CASSRTGDGYTF
v_call: TRBV9; cdr3_aa: CASSVATGGTGELFF
v_call: TRBV7-7; cdr3_aa: CASSFDGGNTGELFF
v_call: TRBV28; cdr3_aa: CASRTPAGANYGYTF
v_call: TRBV11-2; cdr3_aa: CASSLVMAGVYEQYF
v_call: TRBV4-1; cdr3_aa: CASSQGTGVGGAFF
v_call: TRBV7-9; cdr3_aa: CASSGGGNTGELFF
v_call: TRBV19; cdr3_aa: CASSTTGSSYEQYF
v_call: TRBV24-1; cdr3_aa: CATSDPNQPQHF
v_call: TRBV18; cdr3_aa: CASSLEAYEQYF
v_call: TRBV28; cdr3_aa: CASSSQGLNYGYTF
v_call: TRBV7-9; cdr3_aa: CASSREAREAFF
v_call: TRBV6-1; cdr3_aa: CASSEVRSTDTQYF
v_call: TRBV14; cdr3_aa: CASSPRWSDGYTF